This is a list of T cell receptor beta chains from one sample in a study of human T cells and chemical hapten exposure. TCRdb re-derived calls from the RACE reads in MiXCR, one entry per CDR3 protein. The repertoire holds 370,000 or so distinct CDR3 sequences, 4.8% seen once, with over 2% in the top ten. Here the sequenced sample was whole blood, taken in connection with sensitization to the hapten diphenylcyclopropenone (DPC). These TCRs come from a woman between 45 and 65 years old with alopecia areata. Some clones in this sample may be carry-over from other donors' samples. Each CDR3 is given with its conserved first and last residue. The order of the fields is clone size, D gene, V gene, J gene, CDR3 DNA, CDR3 protein. D genes are given only for firm matches. Expanded clones are given a class, and other clones once, few, many or no size at all.

>many|TRBD1|TRBV12-5|TRBJ2-3
TGTGCTAGTGGCCTGGGACAGGGCACAGATACGCAGTATTTT
CASGLGQGTDTQYF
>-|-|TRBV18|TRBJ1-1
TGTGCCAGCTCACCAATTACAGGCCAGGCCTTCGGAGCTTTCTTT
CASSPITGQAFGAFF
>many|-|TRBV10-3|TRBJ2-5
TGTGCCATCAGTGCGGCTCGACGTGACCAAGAGACCCAGTACTTC
CAISAARRDQETQYF
>many|-|TRBV19|TRBJ1-4
TGTGCCAGTAGTATTGGAGCGGCTAATGAAAAACTGTTTTTT
CASSIGAANEKLFF
>many|-|TRBV28|TRBJ2-1
TGTGCCAGCACCAATTACAATGAGCAGTTCTTC
CASTNYNEQFF
>-|TRBD1|TRBV27|TRBJ2-2
TGTGCCAGCAGTTTAGAGACCGGGACAGGGAACACCGGGGAGCTGTTTTTT
CASSLETGTGNTGELFF
>-|TRBD2|TRBV6-2/TRBV6-3|TRBJ2-3
TGTGCCAGCACCCGACTAGCGGGGACCACAGATACGCAGTATTTT
CASTRLAGTTDTQYF
>many|-|TRBV4-3|TRBJ1-1
TGCGCCAGCAGCAGTAAAACTGAAGCTTTCTTT
CASSSKTEAFF
>few|-|TRBV9|TRBJ2-5
TGTGCCAGCAGCGTAGACCAAGAGACCCAGTACTTC
CASSVDQETQYF
>once|TRBD1|TRBV18|TRBJ1-5
TGTGCCGGCTCGCCTAGACAGGGCTTCGGACATCAGCCCCAGCATTTT
CAGSPRQGFGHQPQHF
>many|TRBD1|TRBV7-9|TRBJ2-1
TGTGCCAGCAGCTTAGCTCTGACAGGGGGCGAGCAGTTCTTC
CASSLALTGGEQFF
>many|-|TRBV27|TRBJ2-3
TGTGCCAGCAGCCCATCCCCCCGGCAACATACGCAGTATTTT
CASSPSPRQHTQYF
>many|-|TRBV10-3|TRBJ1-2
TGTGCCATCAGTGAGAAAGAAGGGGAGGGCTATGGCTACACCTTC
CAISEKEGEGYGYTF
>-|-|TRBV24-1|TRBJ2-3
TGTGCCACTAGTCGGGGGCGGGGCACAGATACGCAGTATTTT
CATSRGRGTDTQYF
>many|-|TRBV12-3/TRBV12-4|TRBJ2-2
TGTGCCAGCAGTTTCCGGGACCCTTTCACCGGGGAGCTGTTTTTT
CASSFRDPFTGELFF
>many|TRBD1|TRBV7-6|TRBJ2-5
TGTGCCAGCAGCCTCCCTGACAGGGGGCCAATCCAAGAGACCCAGTACTTC
CASSLPDRGPIQETQYF
>few|TRBD2|TRBV10-2|TRBJ2-2
TGCGCCAGCTTTTGGGGGAGGGACACCGGGGAGCTGTTTTTT
CASFWGRDTGELFF
>-|-|TRBV4-1|TRBJ2-3
TGCGCCAGCAGCTACGAGAGGGGTTCTAGCACAGATACGCAGTATTTT
CASSYERGSSTDTQYF
>few|-|TRBV27|TRBJ2-3
TGTGCCAGCGGAACCGGGACAACTAGCACAGATACGCAGTATTTT
CASGTGTTSTDTQYF
>few|-|TRBV7-2|TRBJ2-3
TGTGCCAGCAGCTTAATTAACAGCGGCACAGATACGCAGTATTTT
CASSLINSGTDTQYF
>many|-|TRBV29-1|TRBJ2-7
TGCAGCGTTGTGGCTCCAGGGGGGGAGCAGTACTTC
CSVVAPGGEQYF
>many|-|TRBV12-3/TRBV12-4|TRBJ1-1
TGTGCCAGCAGTTTCGGGGGCAGCACTGAAGCTTTCTTT
CASSFGGSTEAFF
>many|-|TRBV6-1|TRBJ1-2
TGTGCCAGCAGTGAGGTCAGGGCCCAATATGGCTACACCTTC
CASSEVRAQYGYTF
>many|-|TRBV27|TRBJ2-7
TGTGCCAGCAGTTTAGGGACTCTCTCCTACGAGCAGTACTTC
CASSLGTLSYEQYF
>many|TRBD1|TRBV7-8|TRBJ2-2
TGTGCCAGCAGCAAAAACAGGGGTACGAACACCGGGGAGCTGTTTTTT
CASSKNRGTNTGELFF
>-|TRBD1|TRBV20-1|TRBJ2-5
TGCAGTGCCTCTGGACAGGGGGCAACGACCCAGTACTTC
CSASGQGATTQYF
>many|-|TRBV12-3/TRBV12-4|TRBJ1-1
TGTGCCAGCAGCCGGACGAACACTGAAGCTTTCTTT
CASSRTNTEAFF
>-|TRBD2|TRBV13|TRBJ2-7
TGTGCCAGCAGTTTCCACCCTAGCGGGAGGATGAACGAGCAGTACTTC
CASSFHPSGRMNEQYF
>few|-|TRBV28|TRBJ2-1
TGTGCCAGCAGTTTAGTTCAGTCTTCTGGACTCGGGCTTTCTTTC
CASSLVQSSGLGLSF
>-|-|TRBV7-2|TRBJ2-3
TGTGCCAGCAGCTTAGGGGGCGACCTCCGCACAGATACGCAGTATTTT
CASSLGGDLRTDTQYF
>-|-|TRBV20-1|TRBJ1-5
TGCAGTACCGGCCCTCAGCCCCAGCATTTT
CSTGPQPQHF
>many|-|TRBV5-1|TRBJ2-1
TGCGCCAGCAGCCCGGGAGAAGGGACTGTAAAGAATGAGCAGTTCTTC
CASSPGEGTVKNEQFF
>few|-|TRBV6-5|TRBJ1-1
TGTGCCAGCAGTTCCTCCGGTCCTACGGCCAGGCCAAGAGATGAAGCTTTCTTT
CASSSSGPTARPRDEAFF
>many|-|TRBV29-1|TRBJ1-4
TGCAGCGTTGAAGGGAGGGGCGAAAAACTGTTTTTT
CSVEGRGEKLFF
>-|-|TRBV9|TRBJ1-3
TGTGCCAGCAGCGTAGAATACTGGGAGCGGACTGGAAACACCATATATTTT
CASSVEYWERTGNTIYF
>many|-|TRBV11-3|TRBJ2-7
TGTGCCAGCAGCAGGGCAACCTCCTACGAGCAGTACTTC
CASSRATSYEQYF
>few|TRBD2|TRBV2|TRBJ2-3
TGTGCCAGCAGCCAAGGGAGGGCCGCAGATACGCAGTATTTT
CASSQGRAADTQYF
>-|-|TRBV28|TRBJ1-1
TGTGCCAGCCCCAAGGAGAGAAACACTGAAGCTTTCTTT
CASPKERNTEAFF
>many|-|TRBV18|TRBJ2-3
TGTGCCAGCTCAACGGCGAGCACAGATACGCAGTATTTT
CASSTASTDTQYF
>many|-|TRBV5-4|TRBJ1-1
TGTGCCAGCAGCTTAGCTGGGGGGAACACTGAAGCTTTCTTT
CASSLAGGNTEAFF
>-|TRBD2|TRBV27|TRBJ2-7
TGTGCCAGCAGTCCCCGGGGGGGCAGCTCCTACGAGCAGTACTTC
CASSPRGGSSYEQYF
>many|TRBD2|TRBV2|TRBJ2-2
TGTGCCAGCAGCGTCATCGGACTAGGACGGACTGGGGAGCTGTTTTTT
CASSVIGLGRTGELFF
>many|-|TRBV6-5|TRBJ1-2
TGTGCCAGCAGTTCGTTGAATGGCTACACCTTC
CASSSLNGYTF
>few|-|TRBV19|TRBJ2-7
TGTGCCAGTAGTATCTCGGACAACGTGCCCTACGAGCAGTACTTC
CASSISDNVPYEQYF
>few|-|TRBV7-9|TRBJ1-2
TGTGCCAGCAGTAAGTCCGATACCGCCTCCGGCTACACCTTC
CASSKSDTASGYTF
>few|-|TRBV6-1|TRBJ2-7
TGTGCCAGCAGTGAATCGAACAGGGACTACGAGCAGTACTTC
CASSESNRDYEQYF
>-|-|TRBV4-1|TRBJ2-6
TGCGCCAGCAGCCAAGGACAGGCTGGGGCCAACGTCCTGACTTTC
CASSQGQAGANVLTF
>few|-|TRBV6-5|TRBJ2-7
TGTGCCAGCAGTAATCCCGGGACGATGTTCCAGTACTTC
CASSNPGTMFQYF
>many|TRBD1|TRBV5-1|TRBJ2-3
TGCGCCAGCAGACAGGGGGCGAGCACAGATACGCAGTATTTT
CASRQGASTDTQYF
>many|TRBD1|TRBV4-3|TRBJ1-1
TGCGCCAGCAGCAGGGGGCCAGGTGAAGCTTTCTTT
CASSRGPGEAFF
>many|-|TRBV18|TRBJ1-1
TGTGCCAGCTCACCACCGCAGGGTGTCACTGAAGCTTTCTTT
CASSPPQGVTEAFF
>many|TRBD1|TRBV7-9|TRBJ2-2
TGTGCCAGCGATGGTGACAGGGTCGGTACCGGGGAGCTGTTTTTT
CASDGDRVGTGELFF
>many|-|TRBV12-3/TRBV12-4|TRBJ1-1
TGTGCCAGCAGTACAGGGTTAACTGAAGCTTTCTTT
CASSTGLTEAFF
>-|TRBD1|TRBV7-9|TRBJ1-2
TGTGCCAGCAGCCCCCAGGGGGGCGCGGACTATGGCTACTCCTTC
CASSPQGGADYGYSF
>few|-|TRBV6-5|TRBJ1-2
TGTGCCAGCAGTTCCCCGGGGACAGGCTACACCTTC
CASSSPGTGYTF
>many|TRBD2|TRBV27|TRBJ2-1
TGTGCCAGCAGTCTCAGCGGACTAGCGGGAGTCGAGCAGTTCTTC
CASSLSGLAGVEQFF
>many|-|TRBV6-2/TRBV6-3|TRBJ2-1
TGTGCCAGCAGTTACACTTACGGAGTCGCTTTCCATGAGCAGTTCTTC
CASSYTYGVAFHEQFF
>-|TRBD1|TRBV30|TRBJ1-6
TGTGCCGGCCGGGACAGGGAATGGGGTTCACCCCTCCACTTT
CAGRDREWGSPLHF
>-|TRBD1|TRBV19|TRBJ1-2
TGTGCCAGTAGTTCTCGGGACAGGGGGATCTACGGCTACACCTTC
CASSSRDRGIYGYTF
>-|-|TRBV5-1|TRBJ1-1
TGCGCCAGCAGCTCAGGGACGATGCTACTGAACACTGAAGCTTTCTTT
CASSSGTMLLNTEAFF